This T cell receptor beta chain is drawn from a study of vaccination effects on CD4 cells after COVID-19. Study results and limitations: In vaccinees who were healthy, merely 1 out of 255 vaccine-induced clones cross-reacted with common cold coronaviruses.

Sequenced by immunoSEQ multiplex PCR; TCRdb stores in-frame clones only, minus some. The table shows about 46,000 clones, with about 70% occurring only once. A few counts support this clone. As yet, its antigen is unknown. The V gene end was trimmed by 7 bases and the J gene end by 3 bases; junction bases not matched to a gene: 4. Germline CDR1 and CDR2: SEHNR and FQNEAQ (reference sequence). CDR3 size: 15 residues. Using viral peptide pools, the ViraFEST assay grew out antigen-specific CD4+ T cells prior to sequencing. CD4+ T cell isolation took place after less than 13 days of culture. Vaccine administered to participants consisted of two doses of either BNT162b2 or mRNA-1273. A density of about 1.8 million PBMC per well was used; these cells were cultured with roughly 10 IU/ml IL-2 and approximately 10 ug/ml peptides.

This TCR was sampled from a human donor who received a COVID-19 vaccine. The chain combines TRBV7-9 with TRBJ1-6, with 9 bases aligning to TRBD1. Here the sequenced sample was CD4+ T cells from PBMCs cultured with HCoV-OC43 spike peptides, taken after COVID-19 vaccination. Sample subset: HCoV-OC43 spike overlapping peptide pool stimulation. CDR3: CASTRTGDYNSPLHF. CDR3 bases: TGTGCCAGCACCCGGACAGGGGACTATAATTCACCCCTCCACTTT.